The TCR beta chain described here comes from a study of control samples from healthy donors and cancer patients (dated by TCRdb to the early 2020s). The receptor library was made with the immunoSEQ multiplex PCR assay. TCRdb holds this immuneACCESS table with in-frame rearrangements only. Some clones are missing; in checked studies, unresolved V genes explain under half, and the rest has no known cause. The sample table lists 160,000 or so clones, over 95% of them with a count of one. The ten most abundant clones make up 0.95% to 1.1% of the sample. Remarks on this clone: It has no known antigen specificity. Base qualities are not at hand, and no much larger clone is one base apart.

The sample consisted of blood. The receptor's source is a woman younger than 45 in good health.

The CDR3 in this case is CASSIPGSPSSGANVLTF. The nucleotide sequence reads TGTGCCAGTAGTATACCGGGGTCCCCAAGCTCTGGGGCCAACGTCCTGACTTTC. The chain is made from TRBV19 and TRBJ2-6; D gene: possibly TRBD2, on 5 matching bases. The CDR3 numbers 18 residues from cysteine through phenylalanine. Of all the DNA, just the CDR3 is kept, 54 bases in frame from base 1. The germline V gene (reference sequence) supplies CDR1 LNHDA and CDR2 SQIVND. V is shortened by 2 bases, J by 0 bases, and the region joining them spans 14 bases.